One T cell receptor (beta chain) is described in this entry. This entry belongs to a study of blood T cell repertoires in COVID-19. On the study more broadly: T cells, B-cell-depleted T cells, or PBMCs supplied cDNA or gDNA.

Germline assignment: CDR1 LGHDT and CDR2 YNNKEL (reference sequence). Trimming stripped 2 bases from V and 5 bases from J, with 15 bases between. This CDR3 has 15 residues. Authors' analysis steps: Reference gene primers were amplified, and this amplification served to estimate nucleated cell counts. The repertoire was sequenced with immunoSEQ multiplex PCR; TCRdb's copy has only in-frame clones and lacks some. V and J calls plus clone size are reproduced from that table; the DNA served to infer D and trimming. The repertoire holds roughly 180,000 clones, with 79% as singletons. The material sequenced was peripheral blood. J is TRBJ2-5 and V is TRBV3-1 (or the pseudogene TRBV3-2), with no clear D. This TCR was recovered from a woman in her fifties or sixties with COVID-19, enrolled during active disease. The CDR3 is CASSQRLVSRETQYF. CDR3 in DNA: TGTGCCAGCAGCCAACGACTGGTATCTAGGGAGACCCAGTACTTC.